Included here is one T cell receptor beta chain sequence, with context. Its specific antigen is unknown. The input lacks base qualities; no much larger clone sits a single base away. The sample is drawn from a study of blood T cell repertoires in COVID-19 (TCRdb year 2020). Broadly, across the study: Samples covering the acute and convalescent phases of COVID-19 were provided by collaborators in the United States, Italy and Spain. The material from the prospective study consisted of cDNA or gDNA derived from T cells, B-cell-depleted T cells, or PBMCs. Deeply sampled blood TCRbeta repertoires from subjects exposed to, actively infected with, or recovered from COVID-19 were included in the dataset. The repertoires were released in a freely available public database meant as a resource for research on the immune response to SARS-CoV-2. The samples were drawn from the first 160 participants of the ongoing ImmuneRACE study and from 1,254 subjects provided by 6 global collaborators. Sample metadata almost always included a de-identified subject ID, COVID-19 status, age in years and sex. HLA class I and class II types, where available, came from metadata supplied by the sample provider rather than from assay-based typing. The full study reports these points: How much clinical and demographic metadata was included differed by source and by participant, and the metadata was provided uncurated.

TCRbeta CDR3 regions were amplified from genomic DNA by means of the immunoSEQ Assay, a bias-controlled multiplex PCR. The published analysis was carried out like this. Nucleated cell counts per sample were estimated from amplification of reference gene primers within the assay. To quantify the absolute abundance of each unique TCRbeta CDR3 rearrangement, sequence reads were collapsed and filtered. Productive Simpson clonality was computed per sample as the square root of Simpson's diversity index over productive rearrangements. TCRdb re-hosts the immuneACCESS table, in-frame sequences only. Its copies lack some clones; in the studies checked, an unresolved V gene accounts for under half of them, and the cause for the rest is not known. The D gene and trimming were derived from the DNA, and the V and J assignments and clone size from that table. This sample has about 80,000 clones in its table, and around 78% of those were observed once. Around 15% of the sample goes to the ten largest clones.

The collaborating institutions used their own protocols to collect whole blood in K2EDTA tubes. For TCRbeta analysis, collaborators shipped samples in one of three forms: frozen whole blood, isolated PBMCs, or DNA extracted from either of those sample types. Between the V and J ends, shortened by 5 bases and 6 bases respectively, the junction contains 18 bases. The germline V gene sets CDR1 to MNHEY and CDR2 to SVGEGT. Counted from cysteine to phenylalanine, this CDR3 has 15 amino acids. Just CDR3 DNA is preserved here, 45 bases in frame from base 1. This clonotype was sampled from a human donor in a cohort sampled during active COVID-19. The V and J genes are TRBV6-2 or TRBV6-3 and TRBJ2-3, with TRBD2 perhaps the D gene, on 6 matching bases. The material sequenced was peripheral blood. CDR3 region: CASSRVAGSRDTQYF. The bases read TGTGCCAGCAGTAGGGTCGCGGGGTCGCGGGATACGCAGTATTTT.